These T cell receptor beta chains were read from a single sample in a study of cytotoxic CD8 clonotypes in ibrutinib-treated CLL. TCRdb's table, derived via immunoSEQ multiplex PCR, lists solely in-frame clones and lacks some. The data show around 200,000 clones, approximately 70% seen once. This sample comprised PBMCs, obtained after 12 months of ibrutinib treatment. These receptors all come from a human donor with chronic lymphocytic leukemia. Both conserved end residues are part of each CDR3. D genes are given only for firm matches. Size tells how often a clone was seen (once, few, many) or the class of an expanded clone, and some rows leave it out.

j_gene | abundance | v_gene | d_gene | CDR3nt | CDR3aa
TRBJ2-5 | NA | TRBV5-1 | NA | TGCGCCAGCAGCTGGGACAACCAAGAGACCCAGTACTTC | CASSWDNQETQYF
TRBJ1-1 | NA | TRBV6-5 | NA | TGTGCCAGCAGCCCGGGTGGGACTGAAGCTTTCTTT | CASSPGGTEAFF
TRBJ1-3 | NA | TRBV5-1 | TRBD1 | TGCGCCAGCAGTCCCGGGACAGGGACTACTGGAAACACCATATATTTT | CASSPGTGTTGNTIYF
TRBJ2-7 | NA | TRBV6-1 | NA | TGTGCCAGCAGTGTCGAGGGGCCAGGATCCTACGAGCAGTACTTC | CASSVEGPGSYEQYF
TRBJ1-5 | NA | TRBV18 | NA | TGTGCCAGCTCACCCGAACACAGTGGAGCTCAGCCCCAGCATTTT | CASSPEHSGAQPQHF
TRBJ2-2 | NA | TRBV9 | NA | TGTGCCAGCAGCGCAACGGAACGGGTGGCCGGGGAGCTGTTTTTT | CASSATERVAGELFF
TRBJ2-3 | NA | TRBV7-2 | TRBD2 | TGTGCCAGCAGCCCCTACTCGGGGGAGGGATCGCAGTATTTT | CASSPYSGEGSQYF
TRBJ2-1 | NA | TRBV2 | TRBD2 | TGTGCCAGCTTTAGGACTAGCGGAGACAATGAGCAGTTCTTC | CASFRTSGDNEQFF
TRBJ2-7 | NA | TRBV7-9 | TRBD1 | TGTGCCAGCAGCTTAGGAGACAGGGGCGCCTACGAGCAGTACTTC | CASSLGDRGAYEQYF
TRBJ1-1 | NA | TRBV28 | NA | TGTGCCAGCAGTGGACTGGACGTTATGAACACTGAAGCTTTCTTT | CASSGLDVMNTEAFF
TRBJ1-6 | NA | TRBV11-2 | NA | TGTGCCAGCAGCTTATACCAGGGTAGTAATTCACCCCTCCACTTT | CASSLYQGSNSPLHF
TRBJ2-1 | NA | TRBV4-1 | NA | TGCGCCAGCAGCCAACTGAAGTCGAGCTCCTACAATGAGCAGTTCTTC | CASSQLKSSSYNEQFF
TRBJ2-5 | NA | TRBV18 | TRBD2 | TGTGCCAGCTCACCACGTTTAGCGGGGGGGCCAGAGACCCAGTACTTC | CASSPRLAGGPETQYF
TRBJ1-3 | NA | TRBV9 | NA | TGTGCCAGCAGCGCGAGTTGGGGGCCAGTCTCTGGAAACACCATATATTTT | CASSASWGPVSGNTIYF
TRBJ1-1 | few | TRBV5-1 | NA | TGCGCCAGCAGCTTGGACAGCATGAACACTGAAGCTTTCTTT | CASSLDSMNTEAFF
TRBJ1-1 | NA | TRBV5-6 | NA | TGTGCCAGCAGCTTGCGGGCAGGGTACCGCATGAACACTGAAGCTTTCTTT | CASSLRAGYRMNTEAFF
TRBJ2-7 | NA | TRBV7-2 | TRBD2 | TGTGCCAGCAGCTTAGCGTTAGCGGGGATAAGCTCCTACGAGCAGTACTTC | CASSLALAGISSYEQYF
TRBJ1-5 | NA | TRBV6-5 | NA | TGTGCCAGCTCTCTCAACTCGGAGCAGCCCCAGCATTTT | CASSLNSEQPQHF
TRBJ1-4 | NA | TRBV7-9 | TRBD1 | TGTGCCAGCAGCTTACCAAGGACAGGGGTCGGTGAAAAACTGTTTTTT | CASSLPRTGVGEKLFF
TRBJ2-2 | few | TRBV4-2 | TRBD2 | TGTGCCAGCAGCCAAGCCGGGACTAGGGCCGGGGAGCTGTTTTTT | CASSQAGTRAGELFF
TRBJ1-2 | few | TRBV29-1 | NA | TGCAGCGGAGAGCATGGCTACACCTTC | CSGEHGYTF
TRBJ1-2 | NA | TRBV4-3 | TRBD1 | TGCGCCAGCAGCCAGGACAGGGGAGGCTACACCTTC | CASSQDRGGYTF
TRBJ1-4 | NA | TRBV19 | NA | TGTGCCAGTACCCGAGGGGAAAAACTGTTTTTT | CASTRGEKLFF
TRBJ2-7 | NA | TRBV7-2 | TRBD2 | TGTGCCAGCAGCTTAAAGGCTAGCGGGGCCGACTACGAGCAGTACTTC | CASSLKASGADYEQYF
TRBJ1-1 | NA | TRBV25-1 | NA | TGTGCCAGCAGTGCCTCATCCTGGGGAGGGAGCACTGAAGCTTTCTTT | CASSASSWGGSTEAFF
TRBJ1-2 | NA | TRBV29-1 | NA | TGCAGCGTTGGTCTTAGGGGCTATGGCTACACCTTC | CSVGLRGYGYTF
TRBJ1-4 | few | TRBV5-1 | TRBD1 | TGCGCCAGCAGCTTGTCAAGACAGGGGGCAACTAATGAAAAACTGTTTTTT | CASSLSRQGATNEKLFF
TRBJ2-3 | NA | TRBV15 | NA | TGTGCCACCAGCTCCACCTGGGCGTACACAGATACGCAGTATTTT | CATSSTWAYTDTQYF
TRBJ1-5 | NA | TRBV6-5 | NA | TGTGCCAGCAGTCCCTGGCCTAGTAGCAATCAGCCCCAGCATTTT | CASSPWPSSNQPQHF